The present TCR beta chain was sequenced within a study of PD-1 blockade in classical Hodgkin lymphoma. This CDR3 comprises 13 residues. Germline-derived CDR1 and CDR2 are SGHDT and YYEEEE. V gave up 4 bases and J gave up 10 bases, with 12 bases separating them. Assay: immunoSEQ multiplex PCR; the TCRdb copy retains only in-frame clones and omits some. The table shows about 27,000 clones, with about four fifths occurring only once. Patients all relapsed after autologous stem cell transplantation, and there was variation in brentuximab vedotin exposure. Sequenced here: peripheral blood mononuclear cells (PBMCs), sampled before the second cycle of nivolumab. The receptor was isolated from a human donor with classical Hodgkin lymphoma. The genes are TRBV5-6 and TRBJ1-6; D gene uncertain. The DNA of the CDR3 is TGTGCCAGCAGCCTCACCGGGGTCTCACCCCTCCACTTT. Its protein product is CASSLTGVSPLHF.